The count of the clone carrying this TCR beta chain is one. This specimen comes from a study of blood T cell repertoires in COVID-19. Trimming took off 4 bases at V and 2 bases at J, with 20 bases between the two ends. The CDR3 is 18 residues long. Germline V gene data show CDR1 as SEHNR and CDR2 as FQNEAQ (reference sequence). Study processing details: Amplified reference gene primers provided the basis for estimating nucleated cell counts. Produced via immunoSEQ multiplex PCR; TCRdb's table is partial and in-frame only. D and trimming come from the DNA, and the V and J calls and clone size come from that table. The data show about 330,000 clones, with 70% to 90% seen just once and less than 11% held by the top ten.

This clonotype originated in a woman in her late teens or twenties who had recovered from COVID-19. The chain is built from TRBV7-9 and TRBJ2-2, with D possibly being TRBD2 (6 bases). The specimen sequenced was PBMCs or T cells enriched from blood (not recorded which). The CDR3 DNA follows: TGTGCCAGCAGCTACCTTGGGGGGAGGCTCTACAACACCGGGGAGCTGTTTTTT. Translating it yields CASSYLGGRLYNTGELFF.